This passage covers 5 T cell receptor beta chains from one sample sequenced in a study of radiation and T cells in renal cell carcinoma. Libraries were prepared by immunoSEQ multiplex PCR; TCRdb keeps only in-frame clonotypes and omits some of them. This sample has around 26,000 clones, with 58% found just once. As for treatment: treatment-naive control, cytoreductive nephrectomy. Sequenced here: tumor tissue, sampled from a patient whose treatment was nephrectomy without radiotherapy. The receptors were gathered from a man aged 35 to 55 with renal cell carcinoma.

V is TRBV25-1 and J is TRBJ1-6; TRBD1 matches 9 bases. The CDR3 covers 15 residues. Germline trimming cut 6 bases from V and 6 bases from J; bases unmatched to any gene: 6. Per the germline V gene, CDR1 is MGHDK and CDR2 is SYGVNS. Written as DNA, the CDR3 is TGTGCCAGCAGCGAAGGACAGGGGCTTAATTCACCCCTCCACTTT. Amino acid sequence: CASSEGQGLNSPLHF. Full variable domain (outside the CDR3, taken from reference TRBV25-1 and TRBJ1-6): EADIYQTPRYLVIGTGKKITLECSQTMGHDKMYWYQQDPGMELHLIHYSYGVNSTEKGDLSSESTVSRIRTEHFPLTLESARPSHTSQYLCASSEGQGLNSPLHFGNGTRLTVT.

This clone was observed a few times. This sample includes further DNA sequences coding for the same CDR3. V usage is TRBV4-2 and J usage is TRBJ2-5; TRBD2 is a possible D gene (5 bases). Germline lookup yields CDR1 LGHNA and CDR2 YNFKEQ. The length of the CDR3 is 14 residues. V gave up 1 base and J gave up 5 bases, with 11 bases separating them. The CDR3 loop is CASSQGEGPETQYF. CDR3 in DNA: TGTGCCAGCAGCCAAGGAGAGGGCCCGGAGACCCAGTACTTC.

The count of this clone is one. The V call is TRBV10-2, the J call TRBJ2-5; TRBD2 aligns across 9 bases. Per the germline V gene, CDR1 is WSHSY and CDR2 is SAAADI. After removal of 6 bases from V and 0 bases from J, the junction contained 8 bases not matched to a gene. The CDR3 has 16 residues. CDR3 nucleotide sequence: TGCGCCAGCAGGGCCTCTAGCGGGGATTACCAAGAGACCCAGTACTTC. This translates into CASRASSGDYQETQYF.

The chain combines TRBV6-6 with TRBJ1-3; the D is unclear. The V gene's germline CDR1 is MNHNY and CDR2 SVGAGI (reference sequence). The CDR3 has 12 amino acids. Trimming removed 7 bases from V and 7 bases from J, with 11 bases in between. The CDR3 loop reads CASNPGQNTIYF. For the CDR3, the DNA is TGTGCCAGCAACCCCGGGCAGAACACCATATATTTT.

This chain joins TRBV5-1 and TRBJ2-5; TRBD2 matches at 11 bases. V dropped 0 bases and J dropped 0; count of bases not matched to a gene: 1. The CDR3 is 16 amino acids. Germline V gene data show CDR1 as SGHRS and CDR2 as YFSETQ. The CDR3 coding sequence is TGCGCCAGCAGCTTGGGACTAGCGGGATACCAAGAGACCCAGTACTTC. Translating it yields CASSLGLAGYQETQYF.